The T cell receptor (beta chain) described here comes from a study of blood T cell repertoires in COVID-19. Study background: The samples span acute and convalescent COVID-19 from the United States, Italy and Spain. PBMCs, B-cell-depleted T cells, or T cells were the source of the cDNA or gDNA that made up the material.

In the source study's methods: Reference gene primer amplification gave nucleated cell count estimates. Only in-frame clones appear in the TCRdb table, and some are missing; sequencing was by immunoSEQ multiplex PCR. V, J and clone size were drawn from that table, and D and trimming were deduced from the DNA. The data show around 400,000 clones, 89% seen once. V lost 2 bases to trimming and J lost 0 bases; unmatched junction nucleotides: 10. CDR1 and CDR2 (germline): GTSNPN, SVGIG (reference sequence). This CDR3 is built from 17 residues. The sample was peripheral blood. The J gene is TRBJ1-3, the V gene TRBV30; 7 bases line up with TRBD1. The TCR comes from a man between 40 and 49 years old with acute or convalescent COVID-19. As DNA, the CDR3 is TGTGCCTGGAGTCCCCGGCGGGCAGGGGGCTCTGGAAACACCATATATTTT. It specifies CAWSPRRAGGSGNTIYF.